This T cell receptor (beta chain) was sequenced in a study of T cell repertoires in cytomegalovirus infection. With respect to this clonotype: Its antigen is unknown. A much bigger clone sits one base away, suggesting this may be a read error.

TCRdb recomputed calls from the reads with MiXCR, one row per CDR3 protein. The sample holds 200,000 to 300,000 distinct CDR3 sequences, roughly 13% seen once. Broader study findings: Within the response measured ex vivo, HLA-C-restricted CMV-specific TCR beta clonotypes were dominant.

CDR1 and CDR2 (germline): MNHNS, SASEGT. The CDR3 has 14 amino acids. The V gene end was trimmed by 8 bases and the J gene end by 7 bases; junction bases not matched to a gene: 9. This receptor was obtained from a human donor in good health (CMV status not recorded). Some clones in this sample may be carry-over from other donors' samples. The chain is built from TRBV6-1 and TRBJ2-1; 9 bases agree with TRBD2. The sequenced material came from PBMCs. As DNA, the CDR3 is TGTGCCAGCGGCGTAGCGGGGGTCTGGAATGAGCAGTTCTTC. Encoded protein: CASGVAGVWNEQFF.